Listed here are 13 T cell receptor beta chains from one sample, sequenced in a study of identical twins. TCRdb independently ran MiXCR on the 5' RACE reads; one entry per CDR3 protein. The top ten clones hold around 0.47% of a sample with 450,000 to 600,000 distinct CDR3 sequences, 20% to 25% of them seen once. This sample also belongs to another study, concerning yellow fever vaccine responses in identical twins.

Specimen: CD4+ T cells sorted from blood. The receptors shown here come from a young woman in good health.

This clonotype has just a few counts. The rearrangement links TRBV20-1 to TRBJ2-1; 14 bases map to TRBD2. Per germline, CDR1 DFQATT and CDR2 SNEGSKA (reference sequence). This CDR3 comprises 16 residues. With 6 bases clipped from V and 5 bases from J, the junction kept 9 bases outside the gene matches. CDR3 bases: TGCAGTGCCCCCGGGACTAGCGGGAGAACTAACAATGAGCAGTTCTTC. Encoded protein: CSAPGTSGRTNNEQFF.

This chain connects TRBV3-1 to TRBJ1-1, with D maybe TRBD1 (6 bases). The CDR3 length is 14 residues. Germline CDR1 and CDR2: LGHDT and YNNKEL (reference sequence). V was trimmed by 4 bases and J by 5 bases, leaving 14 bases between them. The CDR3 reads CASSRSEGGTEAFF. The DNA for the CDR3 is TGTGCCAGCAGCCGGTCGGAGGGGGGGACTGAAGCTTTCTTT.

This clonotype was seen more than once but under ten times. The V and J genes are TRBV7-8 and TRBJ1-1; 8 bases align to TRBD1. J gave up 4 bases and V 5 bases, and 6 bases lay outside the gene matches. The germline V gene encodes CDR1 SGHVS and CDR2 FQNEAQ. The CDR3 runs 14 residues. CDR3 residues: CASSIRQGITEAFF. CDR3 in DNA: TGTGCCAGCAGCATTCGACAGGGGATCACTGAAGCTTTCTTT.

The chain uses TRBV29-1 and TRBJ1-2; the match to TRBD1 covers 10 bases. This CDR3 is built from 12 residues. CDR1 SQVTM and CDR2 ANQGSEA come from the germline V gene. With V trimmed by 5 bases and J by 7 bases, 4 bases remained unmatched. The CDR3 DNA reads TGCAGCGTTCGGGACAGGGGTCCTGGCTACACCTTC. It translates to CSVRDRGPGYTF. Filled out from reference TRBV29-1 and TRBJ1-2, the complete variable domain reads SAVISQKPSRDICQRGTSLTIQCQVDSQVTMMFWYRQQPGQSLTLIATANQGSEATYESGFVIDKFPISRPNLTFSTLTVSNMSPEDSSIYLCSVRDRGPGYTFGSGTRLTVV.

This sequence joins TRBV6-1 and TRBJ1-2; D is possibly TRBD1 (5 bases). This CDR3 spans 15 amino acids. V shed 6 bases and J shed 0 bases, with 14 bases lying between them. Germline values: CDR1 MNHNS, CDR2 SASEGT. The CDR3 DNA sequence: TGTGCCAGCAGGCCGGGGGGGAAAACTAACTATGGCTACACCTTC. Its protein product is CASRPGGKTNYGYTF.

The CDR3 spells CATSDTPPGLAGVTGELFF. The CDR3 DNA sequence: TGTGCCACCAGTGATACACCTCCGGGACTAGCGGGAGTTACCGGGGAGCTGTTTTTT. V gene TRBV24-1 combines with J gene TRBJ2-2; 14 bases match TRBD2. The CDR3 is 19 amino acids. After removal of 3 bases from V and 5 bases from J, the junction contained 10 bases not matched to a gene. CDR1 KGHDR and CDR2 SFDVKD come from the germline V gene.

The V call is TRBV29-1, the J call TRBJ2-3; 12 positions agree with TRBD2. Germline loops: CDR1 SQVTM, CDR2 ANQGSEA. Trimming removed 4 bases from V and 4 bases from J; junction bases left unmatched: 3. This CDR3 is 14 amino acids long. The CDR3 DNA reads TGCAGCGTTGCCGGGACTAGCGGGCCAGATACGCAGTATTTT. It translates to CSVAGTSGPDTQYF.

The gene calls are TRBV15 and TRBJ2-1, with 12 positions matching TRBD2. After removal of 4 bases from V and 2 bases from J, the junction contained 6 bases not matched to a gene. Germline V gene sequence: CDR1 LNHNV, CDR2 YYDKDF (reference sequence). This CDR3 has 17 residues. The CDR3 loop is CATSTWTSGVTYNEQFF. DNA for the CDR3: TGTGCCACCAGCACCTGGACTAGCGGGGTGACCTACAATGAGCAGTTCTTC.

Many counts were recorded for this clonotype. The chain recombines TRBV5-1 with TRBJ2-6, with D possibly matching TRBD1 (5 bases). CDR1 and CDR2 (germline): SGHRS, YFSETQ. Trimming removed 4 bases at V and 1 base at J, with 9 bases between. CDR3 length: 15 residues. The CDR3 region is CASSQTGSGANVLTF. DNA for the CDR3: TGCGCCAGCAGCCAAACAGGATCTGGGGCCAACGTCCTGACTTTC.

The J gene is TRBJ2-1, the V gene TRBV12-3 or TRBV12-4; TRBD2 aligns across 8 bases. J gave up 10 bases and V 3 bases, and 11 bases lay outside the gene matches. The CDR3 runs 15 residues. The CDR3 DNA follows: TGTGCCAGCAGTTTTACTGGACTAGCTGGTGGCGAGCAGTTCTTC. It is translated as CASSFTGLAGGEQFF.

The rearrangement joins TRBV9 to TRBJ1-1; D unclear. V lost 1 base and J lost 3, with 7 bases in between. This CDR3 spans 13 amino acids. Germline CDR1 and CDR2: SGDLS and YYNGEE. The CDR3 DNA follows: TGTGCCAGCAGCGTATGGGCCCACACTGAAGCTTTCTTT. This codes for CASSVWAHTEAFF.

The table lists this clonotype with many counts. The chain combines TRBV5-1 with TRBJ2-4; perhaps TRBD1 as D (7 bases). CDR1 and CDR2 from the germline V gene are SGHRS and YFSETQ. Trimming took off 1 base at V and 0 bases at J, with 11 bases between the two ends. The CDR3 is 16 amino acids. CDR3 sequence: CASSLSGGLAKNIQYF. CDR3 coding DNA: TGCGCCAGCAGCTTGTCAGGGGGACTAGCCAAAAACATTCAGTACTTC.

This clonotype was counted only a few times. The rearrangement joins TRBV6-1 to TRBJ2-1; D not resolved. V was trimmed by 6 bases and J by 9 bases, leaving 15 bases between them. Per the germline V gene, CDR1 is MNHNS and CDR2 is SASEGT. The CDR3 runs 13 residues. The DNA for the CDR3 is TGTGCCAGCAGGCGGACCCTATGGGGTGAGCAGTTCTTC. Translation: CASRRTLWGEQFF.